This TCR beta chain was identified during a study of blood T cell repertoires in COVID-19. Enrollees, 18 to 89 years old, lived in about two dozen US areas. The CDR3 totals 14 residues. V was trimmed by 6 bases and J by 5 bases, leaving 16 bases between them. The germline V gene encodes CDR1 MNHEY and CDR2 SVGAGI. The method was immunoSEQ multiplex PCR; TCRdb's version includes in-frame clones alone and lacks a portion of them. Of over 200,000 clones listed, around four fifths were seen once; the top ten hold around 9%. The chain uses TRBV6-5 and TRBJ1-1; D is uncertain. Sequencing used PBMCs or T cells enriched from blood (not recorded which). The receptor was isolated from a man aged 40-49 years who had recovered from COVID-19. The CDR3 loop is CASRNSEESTEAFF. In nucleotides, the CDR3 is TGTGCCAGCAGGAACTCGGAGGAGAGTACTGAAGCTTTCTTT.